This TCR beta chain originates from a study of tumor-infiltrating lymphocytes in oesophageal squamous cell carcinoma. In this sample, this clonotype turned up a few times. The germline gives CDR1 SGHVS, CDR2 FQNEAQ. The CDR3 sequence is 15 residues long. V was trimmed by 5 bases and J by 0 bases, leaving 14 bases between them. TCRdb reanalysed the PCR reads using MiXCR and keeps one entry per CDR3 protein. The table has around 14,000 distinct CDR3 sequences, 53% seen once. This TCR was recovered from a male donor with esophageal squamous cell carcinoma. The V gene is TRBV7-8, the J gene TRBJ2-7; either TRBD1 or TRBD2 may supply D (6 bases each). Sequenced material: esophageal tumor tissue. The CDR3 DNA follows: TGTGCCAGCAGCGTACCGGGGGCTAGCTCCTACGAGCAGTACTTC. It is translated as CASSVPGASSYEQYF.